This record covers a single T cell receptor beta chain. The antigen remains undetermined. This specimen comes from a study of OX40 agonist ivuxolimab in advanced cancers. Clones were read by immunoSEQ multiplex PCR, and TCRdb kept only the in-frame ones, dropping some. The sample holds 80,000 to 100,000 clones, 94% seen once. General study findings and limits: On average, CD8+ T cells showed a greater number of expanded clones than CD4+. Part of the nonresponder group also had normalized T-cell clonal expansion that was low.

Between the trimmed V and J ends, which lost 4 bases and 9 bases, there was a span of 10 bases. Germline V lookup: CDR1 LNHDA, CDR2 SQIVND (reference sequence). The length of the CDR3 is 12 residues. The chain joins TRBV19 to TRBJ2-1; a possible D gene is TRBD2 (5 bases). The sample here was CD4+ or CD8+ T cells sorted from blood, taken in a trial of the OX40 agonist ivuxolimab. The sequence was obtained from an adult with an advanced solid tumor such as melanoma, head and neck, liver or kidney cancer. In DNA form, the CDR3 reads TGTGCCAGTAGTACGGGGTCCATTGAGCAGTTCTTC. This gives the protein CASSTGSIEQFF. Using reference TRBV19 and TRBJ2-1 for the parts outside the CDR3, the full variable domain is DGGITQSPKYLFRKEGQNVTLSCEQNLNHDAMYWYRQDPGQGLRLIYYSQIVNDFQKGDIAEGYSVSREKKESFPLTVTSAQKNPTAFYLCASSTGSIEQFFGPGTRLTVL.